The rows below give T cell receptor beta chains drawn from one sample of a study of monozygotic twins with inflammatory bowel disease. TCRdb re-called the 5' RACE reads; one entry per CDR3 protein, DNA not given. The sample yields 160,000 or so distinct CDR3 sequences, of which the top ten take up 2.4%. The sequenced sample consisted of blood. These TCRs come from a human donor with ulcerative colitis or Crohn's disease, or a healthy co-twin of an affected twin (not recorded which). The CDR3 runs from the conserved cysteine through the conserved F or W. Size is omitted from some rows. Given values are once, few, many or a class for expanded clones.

v_call: TRBV20-1; j_call: TRBJ1-5; clone_size: NA; cdr3_aa: CSARNREGQPQHF
v_call: TRBV20-1; j_call: TRBJ2-7; clone_size: NA; cdr3_aa: CSARGTSHPSSYEQYF
v_call: TRBV7-2; j_call: TRBJ2-7; clone_size: NA; cdr3_aa: CASSGTVSYEQYF
v_call: TRBV12-3/TRBV12-4; j_call: TRBJ2-3; clone_size: medium-sized; cdr3_aa: CASSLGDTQYF
v_call: TRBV6-2/TRBV6-3; j_call: TRBJ2-3; clone_size: NA; cdr3_aa: CASSLGARTDTQYF
v_call: TRBV11-2; j_call: TRBJ2-1; clone_size: NA; cdr3_aa: CASSLDVAHEQFF
v_call: TRBV7-9; j_call: TRBJ2-1; clone_size: NA; cdr3_aa: CASSLGTGKPYNEQFF
v_call: TRBV19; j_call: TRBJ2-3; clone_size: NA; cdr3_aa: CASSATGPRADTQYF
v_call: TRBV6-5; j_call: TRBJ2-7; clone_size: NA; cdr3_aa: CASSYPARGEAGGSHEQYF
v_call: TRBV2; j_call: TRBJ2-7; clone_size: NA; cdr3_aa: CASSEARGYEQYF
v_call: TRBV6-1; j_call: TRBJ2-7; clone_size: NA; cdr3_aa: CASSEALRDSYEQYF
v_call: TRBV20-1; j_call: TRBJ2-7; clone_size: NA; cdr3_aa: CSASDQDRESYEQYF
v_call: TRBV20-1; j_call: TRBJ1-1; clone_size: NA; cdr3_aa: CSAREGGGNTEAFF
v_call: TRBV12-3/TRBV12-4; j_call: TRBJ2-5; clone_size: NA; cdr3_aa: CASSKSDSSQETQYF
v_call: TRBV27; j_call: TRBJ2-2; clone_size: NA; cdr3_aa: CASSLLAGGSTGELFF
v_call: TRBV9; j_call: TRBJ1-1; clone_size: NA; cdr3_aa: CASSVPSSGIGEAFF
v_call: TRBV7-9; j_call: TRBJ2-7; clone_size: NA; cdr3_aa: CASTFGGGTYYEQYF
v_call: TRBV12-3/TRBV12-4; j_call: TRBJ2-1; clone_size: NA; cdr3_aa: CASSLLAASSYNEQFF
v_call: TRBV15; j_call: TRBJ2-1; clone_size: NA; cdr3_aa: CATSTTSGGAGEQFF
v_call: TRBV5-1; j_call: TRBJ2-3; clone_size: NA; cdr3_aa: CASTDGRADTQYF
v_call: TRBV4-3; j_call: TRBJ1-5; clone_size: NA; cdr3_aa: CASSQDRRGARNQPQHF
v_call: TRBV28; j_call: TRBJ2-1; clone_size: NA; cdr3_aa: CASSLRFGGAYTKGHEQFF
v_call: TRBV7-2; j_call: TRBJ2-1; clone_size: NA; cdr3_aa: CASSSVIAANEQFF
v_call: TRBV11-2; j_call: TRBJ2-7; clone_size: NA; cdr3_aa: CASSFMSSYEQYF
v_call: TRBV20-1; j_call: TRBJ1-6; clone_size: NA; cdr3_aa: CSAPPRGSSYNSPLHF
v_call: TRBV4-3; j_call: TRBJ2-3; clone_size: NA; cdr3_aa: CASSQDRYNRGATDTQYF
v_call: TRBV28; j_call: TRBJ2-1; clone_size: NA; cdr3_aa: CASSLSLESSYNEQFF
v_call: TRBV4-1; j_call: TRBJ1-1; clone_size: NA; cdr3_aa: CASSPMGQGRTEAFF
v_call: TRBV5-1; j_call: TRBJ2-5; clone_size: NA; cdr3_aa: CASSLAASGGAQETQYF
v_call: TRBV7-2; j_call: TRBJ2-5; clone_size: NA; cdr3_aa: CASSFRRTQETQYF
v_call: TRBV10-3; j_call: TRBJ2-1; clone_size: NA; cdr3_aa: CATRGRDNYNEQFF
v_call: TRBV10-3; j_call: TRBJ1-2; clone_size: NA; cdr3_aa: CAISAPDSSNYGYTF
v_call: TRBV20-1; j_call: TRBJ1-1; clone_size: NA; cdr3_aa: CSALGWAKHTEAFF
v_call: TRBV7-9; j_call: TRBJ1-5; clone_size: NA; cdr3_aa: CASSWTGGAPQHF
v_call: TRBV7-2; j_call: TRBJ2-3; clone_size: NA; cdr3_aa: CASSLGREGRGTDTQYF
v_call: TRBV7-9; j_call: TRBJ1-2; clone_size: NA; cdr3_aa: CASSLGGGPINDYGYTF
v_call: TRBV12-3/TRBV12-4; j_call: TRBJ1-1; clone_size: NA; cdr3_aa: CASSAGQMNTEAFF
v_call: TRBV6-2/TRBV6-3; j_call: TRBJ1-4; clone_size: NA; cdr3_aa: CASSSTLFGEKLFF
v_call: TRBV7-7; j_call: TRBJ2-5; clone_size: NA; cdr3_aa: CASSPGARETQYF
v_call: TRBV21-1; j_call: TRBJ2-1; clone_size: NA; cdr3_aa: CASSKETSGRYNEQFF
v_call: TRBV19; j_call: TRBJ2-1; clone_size: NA; cdr3_aa: CASSRVAGAPNEQFF
v_call: TRBV2; j_call: TRBJ2-3; clone_size: NA; cdr3_aa: CASNIEIRPSSTDTQYF
v_call: TRBV11-3; j_call: TRBJ2-2; clone_size: NA; cdr3_aa: CASNNRGTGELFF
v_call: TRBV10-3; j_call: TRBJ2-1; clone_size: NA; cdr3_aa: CAISESRDYSYNEQFF
v_call: TRBV5-1; j_call: TRBJ1-1; clone_size: NA; cdr3_aa: CASGPGQGLNTEAFF
v_call: TRBV15; j_call: TRBJ2-2; clone_size: NA; cdr3_aa: CATSRGTSDTGELFF
v_call: TRBV9; j_call: TRBJ2-1; clone_size: NA; cdr3_aa: CASSRLASNEQFF
v_call: TRBV7-8; j_call: TRBJ1-5; clone_size: NA; cdr3_aa: CASSLVGLNQPQHF
v_call: TRBV19; j_call: TRBJ2-1; clone_size: NA; cdr3_aa: CASSKLHEVGASYNEQFF
v_call: TRBV7-2; j_call: TRBJ2-1; clone_size: NA; cdr3_aa: CASSSYPSGGYNEQFF
v_call: TRBV20-1; j_call: TRBJ1-6; clone_size: NA; cdr3_aa: CSASKNGRGNSPLHF
v_call: TRBV19; j_call: TRBJ2-3; clone_size: NA; cdr3_aa: CASGPGTGGTDTQYF
v_call: TRBV28; j_call: TRBJ1-5; clone_size: NA; cdr3_aa: CASSSPQGARQPQHF